This section outlines one T cell receptor (beta chain) sequence together with its context. What this receptor recognizes is not known. Base qualities were left out, and no much larger clone turns up one base away. This specimen comes from a study of T cell changes during pregnancy in multiple sclerosis (dated by TCRdb to between 2018 and 2021). As for the study more broadly: In women with multiple sclerosis, the researchers looked at how the T cell repertoire shifted as pregnancy progressed.

A distance of 11 bases separates the germline ends of V and J, which lose 1 base and 7 bases respectively. Via the germline V gene (reference sequence), CDR1 is SGHNT and CDR2 YYREEE. Measured from the cysteine to the phenylalanine, the CDR3 is 14 residues long. CDR3 DNA only is kept here, 42 bases in frame from base 1. Preparation of the library involved the immunoSEQ multiplex PCR assay. TCRdb retrieved this table from immuneACCESS and kept in-frame rearrangements only. Not all clones are present; in checked studies, unresolved V genes account for under half, and no reason is known for the remainder. This sample holds about 42,000 clones; around 92% were observed only once. Roughly 1.8% of the sample belongs to the ten largest clones.

Sequences were derived from CD4+ T cells from peripheral blood mononuclear cells, sampled after pregnancy. This sequence originates from a female donor in good health, enrolled as a control in a pregnancy study. Rearrangement joined TRBV5-4 to TRBJ2-2; a tentative D match to TRBD1 spans 6 bases. Here the CDR3 is given as CASSLRGGDGELFF. The DNA sequence reads TGTGCCAGCAGCTTGCGAGGGGGAGACGGGGAGCTGTTTTTT.